Following are 31 T cell receptor beta chains from one sample sequenced in a study of beta chain features in type 1 diabetes. The study reverse transcribed the entire isolated RNA, so it sequenced expressed TCRB transcripts. The data were produced by immunoSEQ multiplex PCR, yet TCRdb's version contains in-frame clones alone and is incomplete. Among 810,000 or so clones listed, 17% were seen once. The sequencing sample was made of naive CD4+ T cells from blood. Receptor source: a woman aged 18-30 years in good health.

The chain links TRBV13 to TRBJ1-2; 7 bases are a match to TRBD1. V trimming: 6 bases; J trimming: 2 bases; junction bases outside the gene matches: 3. Germline loops: CDR1 PRHDT, CDR2 FYEKMQ (reference sequence). The CDR3 extends over 13 amino acids. The CDR3 sequence is CASRKQGNYGYTF. The CDR3 region has the DNA TGTGCCAGCAGGAAACAGGGGAACTATGGCTACACCTTC.

As concerns this clone: At the DNA level, this CDR3 is encoded by other sequences in the same sample as well. The rearrangement links TRBV7-3 to TRBJ2-1, with D possibly TRBD2 on 5 matching bases. The CDR3 contains 15 residues. CDR1 is SGHTA and CDR2 is FQGTGA in the germline V gene. V lost 2 bases and J 4 bases, leaving 12 bases between the germline ends. The CDR3 nucleotides read TGTGCCAGCAGCTTAGGGCTAGCACGTTACAATGAGCAGTTCTTC. This codes for CASSLGLARYNEQFF.

The sample holds a few counts of this clone. The chain carries TRBV7-3 and TRBJ2-5; D gene unclear. CDR1 is SGHTA, CDR2 FQGTGA, per germline. This CDR3 contains 13 residues. Trimming left V 4 bases short and J 2 bases short, with 8 bases between. The CDR3 is CASSSTRQETQYF. The DNA of the CDR3 is TGTGCCAGCAGCTCAACCCGACAAGAGACCCAGTACTTC.

This chain connects TRBV7-2 to TRBJ1-2; 7 positions match TRBD1. From germline, CDR1 is SGHTA and CDR2 FQGNSA. J gave up 0 bases and V 5 bases, and 12 bases lay outside the gene matches. There are 17 residues in the CDR3. CDR3 residues: CASSQTRGTDSNYGYTF. The DNA of the CDR3 is TGTGCCAGCAGCCAGACACGAGGGACAGATTCTAACTATGGCTACACCTTC. The entire variable domain, with the rest obtained from reference TRBV7-2 and TRBJ1-2, is as follows: GAGVSQSPSNKVTEKGKDVELRCDPISGHTALYWYRQSLGQGLEFLIYFQGNSAPDKSGLPSDRFSAERTGGSVSTLTIQRTQQEDSAVYLCASSQTRGTDSNYGYTFGSGTRLTVV.

This clone was seen a few times. V and J are TRBV4-1 and TRBJ2-7; D call uncertain. CDR1 is MGHRA, CDR2 YSYEKL, per germline. The V end was cut by 1 base, the J end by 3 bases, with 7 bases between. This CDR3 is built from 13 residues. DNA for the CDR3: TGCGCCAGCAGCCAAGCTCGCCACTACGAGCAGTACTTC. This sequence encodes CASSQARHYEQYF.

This clone appeared a few times. The chain is built from TRBV21-1 and TRBJ2-7; the table assigns TRBD2, which was not confirmed against the DNA. TRBV21-1 is noted as a pseudogene. The CDR3 is 13 residues long. In DNA, the CDR3 is TGTGCCAGCAGCAATCTAGTCGGGGGCGAGCAGTACTTC. Encoded protein: CASSNLVGGEQYF.

This clone appeared a few times. The rearrangement joins TRBV4-3 to TRBJ2-3; 9 bases align to TRBD2. The ends lost 3 bases at V and 10 bases at J; junction bases unmatched: 14. CDR3 length: 16 amino acids. CDR1 and CDR2 (germline): LGHNA, YSLEER. The chain's CDR3 is CASSQLQGTSLFPQYF. CDR3 DNA: TGCGCCAGCAGCCAGCTTCAAGGGACTAGCTTGTTTCCGCAGTATTTT.

In this sample, this clone turned up a few times. The chain is built from TRBV28 and TRBJ2-7, with D perhaps matching TRBD1 (7 bases). Germline V CDR1 and CDR2: MDHEN, SYDVKM. Trimming took off 5 bases at V and 3 bases at J, with 11 bases between the two ends. The CDR3 consists of 13 residues. Here the CDR3 DNA reads TGTGCCAGCAGTGCGGGACAGAGCTACGAGCAGTACTTC. Translation gives CASSAGQSYEQYF.

The rearrangement uses TRBV6-1 and TRBJ1-2; the match to TRBD1 covers 9 bases. This CDR3 spans 16 amino acids. Per germline, CDR1 MNHNS and CDR2 SASEGT. V lost 3 bases and J lost 7; bases outside the gene matches: 12. CDR3 sequence: CASSERLQGASGGYTF. The CDR3 region has the DNA TGTGCCAGCAGTGAGCGATTACAGGGGGCGTCCGGTGGCTACACCTTC.

The chain recombines TRBV7-2 with TRBJ2-7; D gene unclear. Germline V gene data show CDR1 as SGHTA and CDR2 as FQGNSA. The CDR3 length is 14 residues. The germline V and J ends were trimmed by 3 bases and 3 bases, with 12 bases remaining between them. The CDR3 sequence: CASSFNLASYEQYF. The DNA for the CDR3 is TGTGCCAGCAGCTTCAATCTGGCTAGCTACGAGCAGTACTTC.

A few counts support this clone. This sequence joins TRBV18 and TRBJ2-7; D might be TRBD2 (6 bases). V lost 5 bases to trimming and J lost 6 bases, with 8 bases between them. This CDR3 has 11 residues. The germline V gene has CDR1 KGHSH and CDR2 LQKENI. The CDR3 is CASSTSFEQYF. The CDR3 nucleotides read TGTGCCAGCTCAACTAGCTTCGAGCAGTACTTC.

This clone appeared a few times. This chain links TRBV19 with TRBJ1-1, with D hard to call. V lost 5 bases and J 3 bases, leaving 13 bases between the germline ends. CDR1 and CDR2 from the germline V gene are LNHDA and SQIVND (reference sequence). The CDR3 is made up of 14 amino acids. Here the CDR3 DNA reads TGTGCCAGTAGTTCAACAGTCACTTACACTGAAGCTTTCTTT. This gives the protein CASSSTVTYTEAFF.

The V gene is TRBV19, the J gene TRBJ2-3; D is possibly TRBD1 or TRBD2 (5 bases each). V lost 3 bases, J lost 2 bases, and 12 bases lay in between. The CDR3 spans 15 residues. Germline CDR1 reads LNHDA; CDR2 reads SQIVND (reference sequence). CDR3 sequence: CASSIRDPHTDTQYF. CDR3 sequence (DNA): TGTGCCAGTAGTATCCGGGACCCCCACACAGATACGCAGTATTTT.

This clone came up a few times. Other DNA sequences in the same sample also yield this CDR3. The V gene is TRBV2, the J gene TRBJ2-7; tentative D call: TRBD2 (6 bases). The CDR3 is 13 residues long. Between the trimmed V and J ends, which lost 6 bases and 0 bases, there was a span of 9 bases. CDR1 is SNHLY and CDR2 is FYNNEI in the germline V gene. The CDR3 DNA reads TGTGCCAGCAGCGGGACTCTCTCCTACGAGCAGTACTTC. It translates to CASSGTLSYEQYF.

This clone came up a few times. This rearrangement joins TRBV9 to TRBJ2-5; 9 positions match TRBD1. This CDR3 is built from 16 residues. Germline V lookup: CDR1 SGDLS, CDR2 YYNGEE. The ends lost 0 bases at V and 5 bases at J; junction bases unmatched: 8. The CDR3 coding sequence is TGTGCCAGCAGCGTAGCCGGGGGACAGGGAGGGGAGACCCAGTACTTC. Protein: CASSVAGGQGGETQYF.

This clone was seen only a few times. The chain joins TRBV6-5 to TRBJ1-1, with D perhaps matching TRBD1 (5 bases). The V gene lost 2 bases and the J gene lost 0 bases, with 10 bases spanning the gap. Germline-derived CDR1 and CDR2 are MNHEY and SVGAGI. The CDR3 runs to 15 residues. The CDR3 is CASSYGWGVNTEAFF. As DNA, the CDR3 is TGTGCCAGCAGTTACGGGTGGGGGGTGAACACTGAAGCTTTCTTT.

J is TRBJ2-4 and V is TRBV5-4; no clear D. The germline V and J ends were trimmed by 0 bases and 1 base, with 5 bases remaining between them. Germline V lookup: CDR1 SGHNT, CDR2 YYREEE (reference sequence). The CDR3 sequence is 14 residues long. This CDR3 reads CASSLGSAKNIQYF. Written as DNA, the CDR3 is TGTGCCAGCAGCTTGGGCAGTGCCAAAAACATTCAGTACTTC. The variable domain in full, with the rest retrieved from reference TRBV5-4 and TRBJ2-4, is ETGVTQSPTHLIKTRGQQVTLRCSSQSGHNTVSWYQQALGQGPQFIFQYYREEENGRGNFPPRFSGLQFPNYSSELNVNALELDDSALYLCASSLGSAKNIQYFGAGTRLSVL.

This clone has a single count. V is TRBV19 and J is TRBJ2-2; 8 bases are shared with TRBD1. V lost 3 bases, J lost 6 bases, and 12 bases stayed unmatched. This CDR3 spans 17 amino acids. The V gene's germline CDR1 is LNHDA and CDR2 SQIVND (reference sequence). The CDR3 reads CASSIRWQGARAGELFF. DNA of the CDR3: TGTGCCAGTAGTATTAGGTGGCAGGGGGCGCGGGCCGGGGAGCTGTTTTTT. Full variable domain (rest looked up from reference TRBV19 and TRBJ2-2): DGGITQSPKYLFRKEGQNVTLSCEQNLNHDAMYWYRQDPGQGLRLIYYSQIVNDFQKGDIAEGYSVSREKKESFPLTVTSAQKNPTAFYLCASSIRWQGARAGELFFGEGSRLTVL.

The genes are TRBV14 and TRBJ1-5, with D tentatively TRBD1 (5 bases). The V end was cut by 0 bases, the J end by 7 bases, with 22 bases between. The germline V gene encodes CDR1 SGHDN and CDR2 FVKESK. The CDR3 is 18 amino acids. The CDR3 DNA reads as TGTGCCAGCAGCCAAGATGGGGACGCCGGGGATGGTAAGCAGCCCCAGCATTTT. It translates to CASSQDGDAGDGKQPQHF.

This clone came up a few times. This sequence joins TRBV27 and TRBJ1-2, with D uncertain. Germline CDR1 and CDR2: MNHEY and SMNVEV (reference sequence). The CDR3 is 14 residues long. The germline V and J ends were trimmed by 6 bases and 6 bases, with 17 bases remaining between them. The CDR3 spells CASRDLSGRNGYTF. DNA for the CDR3: TGTGCCAGCAGGGATTTGAGCGGCCGGAATGGCTACACCTTC.

This clone was counted between two and nine times. The chain employs TRBV7-2 and TRBJ2-2; 12 bases align to TRBD2. V was clipped by 4 bases and J by 6 bases; unmatched bases: 12. The CDR3 has 18 residues. Germline V lookup: CDR1 SGHTA, CDR2 FQGNSA. This chain's CDR3 is CASSSQRLAGAQAGELFF. Written as DNA, the CDR3 is TGTGCCAGCAGCTCCCAGAGACTAGCGGGAGCCCAGGCCGGGGAGCTGTTTTTT.

The chain joins TRBV7-6 to TRBJ2-3; perhaps TRBD2 as D (5 bases). CDR1 SGHVS and CDR2 FNYEAQ come from the germline V gene. The CDR3 has 15 amino acids. Trimming shortened V by 1 base and J by 8 bases, and 16 bases separated the two germline ends. CDR3 region: CASSLGSSSAGTQYF. The CDR3 DNA follows: TGTGCCAGCAGCTTAGGATCCTCTTCGGCGGGTACGCAGTATTTT.

The chain uses TRBV28 and TRBJ2-3, with D possibly matching TRBD1 (6 bases). CDR3 length: 16 residues. In germline, CDR1 is MDHEN, CDR2 SYDVKM. V lost 8 bases and J lost 4, with 22 bases in between. The CDR3 DNA reads as TGTGCCAGCGGGGTGTGGTGGCAGGGGACATCAGATACGCAGTATTTT. Encoded protein: CASGVWWQGTSDTQYF.

On this clone itself: This likely comes from a read error, as the CDR3 has no conserved phenylalanine or tryptophan at its end. The genes are TRBV9 and TRBJ2-3; D not certain. Trimming took 0 bases from V and 5 from J, leaving 4 bases between them. This CDR3 comprises 12 residues. The germline V gene has CDR1 SGDLS and CDR2 YYNGEE. For the CDR3, the DNA is TGTGCCAGCAGCGTAGTGGAAGATACGCAGTATCTT. Encoded protein: CASSVVEDTQYL.

This clone was picked up a small number of times. This chain joins TRBV13 and TRBJ2-7; 8 bases line up with TRBD1. The germline CDR1 and CDR2 sequences are PRHDT and FYEKMQ (reference sequence). CDR3 length: 14 amino acids. V was clipped by 3 bases and J by 2 bases; unmatched bases: 3. The CDR3 coding sequence is TGTGCCAGCAGCTTTGCGGGACAGGCCTACGAGCAGTACTTC. Its translation is CASSFAGQAYEQYF.

V usage is TRBV7-9 and J usage is TRBJ2-3, with 10 bases identical to TRBD2. The trim removed 2 bases at V and 1 base at J, leaving 3 bases unmatched. CDR3 length equals 16 residues. Germline CDR1 SEHNR, CDR2 FQNEAQ (reference sequence). The CDR3 loop reads CASSLYLAGGTDTQYF. Here the CDR3 DNA reads TGTGCCAGCAGCTTATACCTAGCGGGAGGCACAGATACGCAGTATTTT.

The chain joins TRBV9 to TRBJ2-7; perhaps D is TRBD1 or TRBD2 (5 bases each). This CDR3 spans 14 amino acids. The germline CDR1 and CDR2 sequences are SGDLS and YYNGEE. V lost 3 bases and J lost 7, with 17 bases in between. This CDR3 reads CASSATVGGEEQYF. As DNA, the CDR3 is TGTGCCAGCAGCGCGACAGTCGGAGGAGAGGAGCAGTACTTC.

Regarding this clone: The same CDR3 arises from other DNA sequences in this sample as well. J is TRBJ2-1 and V is TRBV9; D ambiguous. V was cut by 2 bases and J by 0 bases, with 9 bases left in between. The CDR3 is 15 residues long. The germline gives CDR1 SGDLS, CDR2 YYNGEE. Here the CDR3 reads CASSVLGSSYNEQFF. The CDR3 coding sequence is TGTGCCAGCAGCGTCCTGGGGTCCTCCTACAATGAGCAGTTCTTC.

The V call is TRBV18, the J call TRBJ2-7; D is ambiguous. The CDR3 spans 13 residues. V lost 2 bases and J lost 3, with 8 bases in between. Germline V gene lookup returns CDR1 KGHSH and CDR2 LQKENI. CDR3 residues: CASSPSIVYEQYF. The CDR3 DNA follows: TGTGCCAGCTCACCAAGCATCGTCTACGAGCAGTACTTC.

The chain is built from TRBV19 and TRBJ1-2; 8 bases match TRBD1. Per germline, CDR1 LNHDA and CDR2 SQIVND (reference sequence). The CDR3 is 15 amino acids. V shed 3 bases, J shed 4 bases, and the junction held 7 bases outside the gene matches. The CDR3 region has the DNA TGTGCCAGTAGTATCGATCCAGGGGGCGTCTATGGCTACACCTTC. Protein product: CASSIDPGGVYGYTF.

J is TRBJ2-6 and V is TRBV7-6; 9 nucleotides align to TRBD1. Trimming cost V 6 bases and J 0 bases; bases outside gene matches: 6. CDR3 size: 17 residues. Germline-derived CDR1 and CDR2 are SGHVS and FNYEAQ. The CDR3 region is CASSPGQGNSGANVLTF. DNA for the CDR3: TGTGCCAGCAGTCCGGGACAGGGCAACTCTGGGGCCAACGTCCTGACTTTC.